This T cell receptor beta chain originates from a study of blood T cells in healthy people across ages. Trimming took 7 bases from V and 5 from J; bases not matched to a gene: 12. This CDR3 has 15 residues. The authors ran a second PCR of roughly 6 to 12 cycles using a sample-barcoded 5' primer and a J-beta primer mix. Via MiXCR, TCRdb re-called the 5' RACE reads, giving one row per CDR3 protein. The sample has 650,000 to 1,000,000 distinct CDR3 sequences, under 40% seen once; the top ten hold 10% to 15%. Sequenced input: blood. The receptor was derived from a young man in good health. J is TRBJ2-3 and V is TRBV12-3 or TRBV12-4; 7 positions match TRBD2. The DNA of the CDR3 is TGTGCCAGCACCTTCCCAGCGGGGAGAGAAGATACGCAGTATTTT. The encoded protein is CASTFPAGREDTQYF.